This TCR beta chain was recorded in a study of vaccination and CD4 T cells after COVID-19. Remarks on this clonotype: Antigen specificity is unknown.

The Oncomine TCR Beta short-read assay was applied to DNA of cultured CD4+ T cells. Each CDR3 protein is one row after TCRdb ran MiXCR on the PCR reads. Here the sample spans about 12,000 distinct CDR3 sequences, roughly half being singletons. This sample's treatment: roughly 11-day PBMC culture with coronavirus spike peptide pools or control peptides (ViraFEST assay). Fresh IL-2 medium replaced half the culture medium on days 3 and 7. Per germline, CDR1 SGHRS and CDR2 YFSETQ. The length of the CDR3 is 18 residues. J was trimmed by 2 bases and V by 2 bases; bases with no gene match: 14. The sequenced sample was CD4+ T cells from blood, cultured in vitro. The receptor was isolated from a human donor who had recovered from COVID-19. The chain uses TRBV5-1 and TRBJ2-3; the match to TRBD2 covers 7 bases. As DNA, the CDR3 is TGCGCCAGCAGCTTTCTTGTCGTGGGCGGGGGATACACAGATACGCAGTATTTT. Its translation: CASSFLVVGGGYTDTQYF.